This T cell receptor beta chain was identified during a study of PD-1 blockade in classical Hodgkin lymphoma. Study summary: Patients in the cohort were put on intravenous nivolumab, 3 mg/kg every 2 weeks.

Patients all relapsed after autologous stem cell transplantation, and there was variation in brentuximab vedotin exposure. Each best response was a complete response, a partial response or progressive disease. Germline CDR1 and CDR2: MNHNY and SVGAGI (reference sequence). There are 14 residues in the CDR3. V gave up 6 bases and J gave up 2 bases; unmatched junction bases: 5. Study-level findings and limits: Complete responders possessed baseline diversity comparable to newly diagnosed patients. CD4+ TCR diversity climbed significantly by C4D1, unlike CD8+ TCR diversity.

Concerning this clone itself: Its antigen is unidentified.

The data were produced by immunoSEQ multiplex PCR, yet TCRdb's version contains in-frame clones alone and is incomplete. The table lists 65,000 to 95,000 clones, approximately 88% of them singletons. The TCR comes from a human donor with classical Hodgkin lymphoma. Sample: peripheral blood mononuclear cells (PBMCs), taken at baseline. The chain has TRBV6-6 and TRBJ1-2; 8 nucleotides agree with TRBD1. The CDR3 nucleotides are TGTGCCAGCAGCTCCGGGACAGGCAACTATGGCTACACCTTC. Translating gives CASSSGTGNYGYTF.